The 19 T cell receptor beta chains listed next were all sequenced from one sample in a study of human T cells and chemical hapten exposure. TCRdb re-derived calls from the RACE reads in MiXCR, one entry per CDR3 protein. The top ten clones hold about 8.2% of a sample with around 300,000 distinct CDR3 sequences, 5.5% of them seen once. The time point is: pre-sensitization, week 0. Treatment defined: therapeutic diphenylcyclopropenone sensitization with weekly scalp DPC. Sequences were derived from whole blood, sampled in connection with sensitization to the hapten diphenylcyclopropenone (DPC). The receptor source for this set is a woman aged 18-30 years with alopecia areata. Some clones in this sample may be carry-over from other donors' samples.

This clonotype came up once. This chain connects TRBV7-8 to TRBJ1-6; TRBD1 is a possible D gene (5 bases). Looked up from germline, CDR1 is SGHVS and CDR2 is FQNEAQ. Between the trimmed V and J ends, which lost 6 bases and 8 bases, there was a span of 14 bases. The CDR3 is made up of 14 amino acids. Here the CDR3 DNA reads TGTGCCAGCAGACGCCGACAGAGGGATTCACCCCTCCACTTT. It codes for CASRRRQRDSPLHF. Supplemented by reference TRBV7-8 and TRBJ1-6, the full variable domain reads GAGVSQSPRYKVAKRGQDVALRCDPISGHVSLFWYQQALGQGPEFLTYFQNEAQLDKSGLPSDRFFAERPEGSVSTLKIQRTQQEDSAVYLCASRRRQRDSPLHFGNGTRLTVT.

This clonotype was observed a few times. The rearrangement joins TRBV27 to TRBJ2-5; D remains unclear. Trimming stripped 0 bases from V and 2 bases from J, with 13 bases between. This CDR3 has 16 residues. Germline V gene lookup returns CDR1 MNHEY and CDR2 SMNVEV (reference sequence). CDR3 in amino acids: CASSLSRSAGQETQYF. The CDR3 DNA reads TGTGCCAGCAGTTTATCGAGGTCGGCAGGTCAAGAGACCCAGTACTTC.

Many counts were recorded for this clonotype. This chain links TRBV28 with TRBJ2-2; possibly TRBD1 for D (6 bases). This CDR3 has 14 amino acids. CDR1 MDHEN and CDR2 SYDVKM come from the germline V gene. V lost 5 bases to trimming and J lost 5 bases, with 12 bases between them. The chain's CDR3 is CASSLRTETGELFF. The CDR3 bases are TGTGCCAGCAGTCTCCGGACAGAGACCGGGGAGCTGTTTTTT.

On this clonotype itself: Germline is not matched at one junction end, which may reflect a read error. The V and J genes are TRBV2 and TRBJ2-3; perhaps D is TRBD1 or TRBD2 (5 bases each). The CDR3 extends over 15 amino acids. CDR1 and CDR2 (germline): SNHLY, FYNNEI. The CDR3 sequence: CASREGTVKGYTQYF. As DNA, the CDR3 is TGTGCCAGCAGGGAAGGGACCGTAAAGGGGTATACGCAGTATTTT.

There are many counts of this clonotype. CDR3 in DNA: TGTGCCAGCAGTGCGGGGGCCGATTCCACAGATACGCAGTATTTT. Translating it yields CASSAGADSTDTQYF. The V gene is TRBV6-1, the J gene TRBJ2-3; perhaps D is TRBD1 or TRBD2 (6 bases each). The CDR3 runs 15 residues. In germline, CDR1 is MNHNS, CDR2 SASEGT. The germline V and J ends were trimmed by 4 bases and 2 bases, with 13 bases remaining between them.

The V gene is TRBV10-3, the J gene TRBJ1-2; D remains ambiguous. CDR1 ENHRY and CDR2 SYGVKD come from the germline V gene. There are 13 residues in the CDR3. With 0 bases removed from V and 8 bases from J, the gap between germline ends came to 10 bases. The CDR3 DNA reads as TGTGCCATCAGTGAGTCGATGTCCGTCGGCTACACCTTC. It is translated as CAISESMSVGYTF.

Remarks on this clonotype: One junction end does not reproduce the germline sequence, and a read error may be involved. The chain has TRBV6-5 and TRBJ1-2; 8 nucleotides match TRBD1. Germline loops: CDR1 MNHEY, CDR2 SVGAGI. This CDR3 region has 16 residues. The CDR3 nucleotides are TGTGCCAGCAGACCCCTGACAGGGGCCCCTAACCATGGCTACACCTTC. Its protein product is CASRPLTGAPNHGYTF.

This sequence joins TRBV7-2 and TRBJ2-2; D unclear. Germline V gene sequence: CDR1 SGHTA, CDR2 FQGNSA. V gave up 5 bases and J gave up 2 bases, with 15 bases separating them. The CDR3 extends over 16 amino acids. CDR3 protein: CASSLGRQTNTGELFF. CDR3 in DNA: TGTGCCAGCAGCCTCGGACGGCAGACCAACACCGGGGAGCTGTTTTTT.

The rearrangement links TRBV10-3 to TRBJ2-3; a possible D gene is TRBD2 (6 bases). This CDR3 is built from 11 residues. V lost 11 bases to trimming and J lost 2 bases, with 8 bases between them. The germline V gene encodes CDR1 ENHRY and CDR2 SYGVKD. The chain's CDR3 is CAGGATDTQYF. In DNA, the CDR3 is TGTGCCGGCGGGGCCACAGATACGCAGTATTTT.

This clonotype appeared many times. The rearrangement links TRBV20-1 to TRBJ2-7; 15 bases are shared with TRBD2. The germline CDR1 and CDR2 sequences are DFQATT and SNEGSKA (reference sequence). Germline trimming cut 3 bases from V and 0 bases from J; bases unmatched to any gene: 6. The CDR3 sequence is 17 residues long. CDR3 in DNA: TGCAGTGCTAGGGCCGGGACTAGCGGGGGGTTCTCCTACGAGCAGTACTTC. It translates to CSARAGTSGGFSYEQYF.

About this clonotype: A much larger clone lies a single base off, so this may be a read error. The conserved closing phenylalanine or tryptophan is absent in this CDR3, likely reflecting a read error. The V and J genes are TRBV11-1 and TRBJ1-2, with a possible D match to TRBD1 (5 bases). CDR1 and CDR2 (germline): SGHAT, FQDESV (reference sequence). The germline V and J ends were trimmed by 4 bases and 0 bases, with 9 bases remaining between them. There are 14 residues in the CDR3. DNA for the CDR3: TGTGCCAGCAGCTGGGACGGTCCTAACTATGGCTACACCCTC. Translating it yields CASSWDGPNYGYTL.

The gene calls are TRBV7-3 and TRBJ2-7, with D perhaps TRBD2 (7 bases). Trimming removed 3 bases from V and 0 bases from J, with 15 bases in between. The CDR3 has 16 residues. Looked up from germline, CDR1 is SGHTA and CDR2 is FQGTGA. CDR3 residues: CASSFAGGADSYEQYF. The DNA for the CDR3 is TGTGCCAGCAGCTTCGCTGGGGGGGCCGACTCCTACGAGCAGTACTTC.

This clonotype was counted between two and nine times. Here the CDR3 DNA reads TGTGCCAGCAGCTTACGGACAGGGTTAAACATTCAGTACTTC. Its protein product is CASSLRTGLNIQYF. This sequence joins TRBV7-9 and TRBJ2-4; 8 bases are a match to TRBD1. J gave up 6 bases and V 2 bases, and 3 bases lay outside the gene matches. The CDR3 totals 14 residues. The germline gives CDR1 SEHNR, CDR2 FQNEAQ (reference sequence). Combining the CDR3 with reference TRBV7-9 and TRBJ2-4 gives the whole variable domain DTGVSQNPRHKITKRGQNVTFRCDPISEHNRLYWYRQTLGQGPEFLTYFQNEAQLEKSRLLSDRFSAERPKGSFSTLEIQRTEQGDSAMYLCASSLRTGLNIQYFGAGTRLSVL.

In this sample, this clonotype turned up many times. The V and J genes are TRBV10-3 and TRBJ1-1; D remains unclear. The CDR3 spans 14 residues. Germline CDR1 and CDR2: ENHRY and SYGVKD. V lost 0 bases and J 4 bases, leaving 9 bases between the germline ends. The CDR3 sequence: CAISESPAGTEAFF. CDR3 nucleotides: TGTGCCATCAGTGAGTCGCCCGCTGGCACTGAAGCTTTCTTT.

In its sample, this clonotype was seen many times. V gene TRBV10-3 combines with J gene TRBJ2-3; D is undetermined. V lost 2 bases to trimming and J lost 6 bases, with 9 bases between them. Germline loops: CDR1 ENHRY, CDR2 SYGVKD. The CDR3 is 13 residues long. In nucleotides, the CDR3 is TGTGCCATCAGTGAGAACCCCCCGGATACGCAGTATTTT. Encoded protein: CAISENPPDTQYF.

In its sample, this clonotype was seen a few times. The V and J genes are TRBV4-1 and TRBJ2-5; D possibly corresponds to TRBD2 (7 bases). Germline V lookup: CDR1 MGHRA, CDR2 YSYEKL. V lost 2 bases, J lost 0 bases, and 16 bases lay in between. The CDR3 consists of 17 residues. The CDR3 here is CASSQPWTRGNQETQYF. The CDR3 DNA reads as TGCGCCAGCAGCCAACCATGGACTAGGGGGAACCAAGAGACCCAGTACTTC.

This clonotype was counted only a few times. This chain joins TRBV11-3 and TRBJ2-6; D is ambiguous. V lost 5 bases to trimming and J lost 4 bases, with 12 bases between them. Looked up from germline, CDR1 is SGHNT and CDR2 is YENEEA. The CDR3 is 15 amino acids. The chain's CDR3 is CASSPESTGANVLTF. Here the CDR3 DNA reads TGTGCCAGCAGCCCCGAAAGTACAGGGGCCAACGTCCTGACTTTC. Full variable domain (remainder filled in from reference TRBV11-3 and TRBJ2-6): EAGVVQSPRYKIIEKKQPVAFWCNPISGHNTLYWYLQNLGQGPELLIRYENEEAVDDSQLPKDRFSAERLKGVDSTLKIQPAELGDSAVYLCASSPESTGANVLTFGAGSRLTVL.

In this sample, this clonotype turned up many times. The chain joins TRBV4-2 to TRBJ2-7; D remains ambiguous. CDR3 length: 13 amino acids. Germline assignment: CDR1 LGHNA and CDR2 YNFKEQ. Between the trimmed V and J ends, which lost 0 bases and 2 bases, there was a span of 5 bases. The DNA for the CDR3 is TGTGCCAGCAGCCAAGATAACACCTACGAGCAGTACTTC. Translating it yields CASSQDNTYEQYF.

This chain connects TRBV7-8 to TRBJ2-3; D possibly uses TRBD1 or TRBD2 (5 bases each). This CDR3 region has 16 residues. Germline V gene lookup returns CDR1 SGHVS and CDR2 FQNEAQ. Trimming left V 6 bases short and J 0 bases short, with 16 bases between. CDR3 sequence: CASSYETGTSTDTQYF. DNA of the CDR3: TGTGCCAGCAGTTATGAGACCGGGACGAGCACAGATACGCAGTATTTT. Variable domain in full (rest from reference TRBV7-8 and TRBJ2-3): GAGVSQSPRYKVAKRGQDVALRCDPISGHVSLFWYQQALGQGPEFLTYFQNEAQLDKSGLPSDRFFAERPEGSVSTLKIQRTQQEDSAVYLCASSYETGTSTDTQYFGPGTRLTVL.